This TCR beta chain was profiled in a study of T-cell reconstitution after alpha-beta-depleted transplantation in children. Whole-study findings and limits: For some patients, TCRbeta diversity was high at day 60 because of recipient T cells and thymic progenitors that survived. Several hundred expanded graft clones reportedly were the source of alpha-beta T cells about two months after transplant. T-cell numbers and diversity, one year after transplant, stemmed largely from T cells that were newly produced.

This clonotype was seen at least ten times. Its antigen is unidentified. Molecular barcoding with unique molecular identifiers was used for the TCRbeta library. From the PCR reads, TCRdb called clonotypes with MiXCR, one entry per CDR3 protein. The top ten clones hold roughly 2.5% of a sample with 200,000 to 300,000 distinct CDR3 sequences, over 20% of them seen once. The clonotype comes from a girl aged 2 to 9 with Fanconi anemia, due to receive a stem cell transplant. The sample consisted of PBMCs, taken before TCRalphabeta/CD19-depleted stem cell transplant.

The CDR3 sequence is CASSLFGRGGRLNNEQFF. The CDR3 coding sequence is TGTGCCAGCAGTTTATTCGGGAGAGGGGGGAGGTTGAACAATGAGCAGTTCTTC. The rearrangement uses TRBV27 and TRBJ2-1, with D possibly called TRBD1 or TRBD2 (6 bases each). The CDR3 length is 18 residues. The ends were cut back, 1 base at V and 5 bases at J, with 21 bases in the middle. CDR1 MNHEY and CDR2 SMNVEV come from the germline V gene (reference sequence).